This T cell receptor beta chain was sequenced in a study of CD8+CD57+ T cells in acquired aplastic anemia. CD8+CD57+ cell expansion had been shown by flow cytometry in patients chosen for sequencing. Profiling of TCR beta VDJ combinations and CDR3 sequences used genomic DNA as template. MiXCR, applied by TCRdb to the reads, yields one record per CDR3 protein. The profile shows 260,000 or so distinct CDR3 sequences, roughly 82% of them singletons. Worth noting for this clonotype: One junction end does not reproduce the germline sequence, and a read error may be involved.

The receptor was isolated from a human donor with aplastic anemia. The source material was sorted CD4+, CD8+, or CD8+CD57+ T cells (not recorded which) from PBMCs.

The CDR3 DNA is TGTGCCACCAGCAGAGGTATCGCGGAAGAGACCCAGTATTTC. This gives the protein CATSRGIAEETQYF. This chain joins TRBV7-9 and TRBJ2-5; the D is unclear. The germline gives CDR1 SEHNR, CDR2 FQNEAQ (reference sequence). This CDR3 region has 14 residues.